A single sample is the source of the 5 T cell receptor beta chains below, sequenced in a study of shared T cell receptors in the human thymus (dated by TCRdb to the early 2020s). Libraries were made using the immunoSEQ multiplex PCR assay. The table comes from immuneACCESS by way of TCRdb, which keeps in-frame sequences with V and J called. Part of the clones is missing from these tables; in studies checked, under half for an unresolved V gene and the rest for unknown reasons. The sample profile shows 550,000 to 800,000 clones; around 85% of them were found once. Together, the top ten hold under 0.012% of the sample. In addition, the sample was reused for a study of human thymus T cells.

Material for sequencing was thymocytes. All receptors derive from a girl less than two years old with a congenital heart defect. Donor details come from another sample of the same person, matched by shared clones.

V is TRBV7-2 and J is TRBJ1-1; TRBD1 aligns across 8 bases. V gave up 5 bases and J gave up 12 bases; unmatched junction bases: 8. This CDR3 spans 12 amino acids. From germline, CDR1 is SGHTA and CDR2 FQGNSA. In nucleotides, the CDR3 is TGTGCCAGCAGCCGATGGGACAGGATGCCTTTCTTT. Protein sequence: CASSRWDRMPFF.

The rearrangement joins TRBV19 to TRBJ2-2; tentatively, D is TRBD2 (6 bases). The CDR3 sequence is 11 residues long. Germline loops: CDR1 LNHDA, CDR2 SQIVND (reference sequence). The CDR3 loop reads CVVRGTGELFF. CDR3 sequence (DNA): TGTGTTGTACGGGGGACCGGGGAGCTGTTTTTT. The full variable domain, with the rest looked up from reference TRBV19 and TRBJ2-2, is DGGITQSPKYLFRKEGQNVTLSCEQNLNHDAMYWYRQDPGQGLRLIYYSQIVNDFQKGDIAEGYSVSREKKESFPLTVTSAQKNPTAFYLCVVRGTGELFFGEGSRLTVL.

The V and J genes are TRBV23-1 and TRBJ2-7, with 10 bases fitting TRBD1. TRBV23-1 is labeled an ORF, and its function is uncertain. V was pared by 6 bases and J by 2 bases, with 13 bases of the junction left unmatched. The CDR3 has 17 residues. As DNA, the CDR3 is TGCGCCAGCAGCCCCAGACCCGGGACAGGGGACCCCTACGAGCAGTACTTC. This sequence encodes CASSPRPGTGDPYEQYF.

The chain carries TRBV5-4 and TRBJ2-5, with D perhaps TRBD2 (5 bases). The germline V and J ends were trimmed by 0 bases and 5 bases, with 14 bases remaining between them. CDR3 size: 15 residues. CDR1 SGHNT and CDR2 YYREEE come from the germline V gene (reference sequence). The CDR3 spells CASSLASGSAETQYF. CDR3 nucleotides: TGTGCCAGCAGCTTGGCCTCTGGTAGCGCGGAGACCCAGTACTTC.

Note on this clone: Relative to the germline gene, one junction end is altered; a read error may explain this. This CDR3 is also generated by other DNA sequences in the sample. The chain joins TRBV28 to TRBJ1-6, with a tentative D call TRBD1 (6 bases). CDR3 size: 15 residues. CDR1 and CDR2 from the germline V gene are MDHEN and SYDVKM. The CDR3 nucleotides are TGTGCCAGCAGTGCGGGGGGCGAAAATAATTCCCCCCTCCACTTT. This gives the protein CASSAGGENNSPLHF.